Listed below are T cell receptor beta chains from one sample, sequenced in a study of persistence of HIV-infected CD4 T cells. The protocol was immunoSEQ multiplex PCR, while the TCRdb copy is restricted to in-frame clones and leaves out a portion. This sample carries roughly 48,000 clones, 88% of them seen once, and the ten largest clones take around 0.47%. Antigens for these TCRs are unknown. This specimen consisted of CD4+ T cells sorted from PBMCs after roughly 17-hour stimulation, obtained from a patient who received antiretroviral therapy. The receptors come from an adult woman with HIV who was CMV-seropositive. CDR3s include the opening cysteine and the closing phenylalanine or tryptophan. Each record gives: V gene, clone size, D gene, J gene, CDR3 DNA, CDR3 protein. The D gene is left open where the match is weak. A clone size is listed for some rows: how often the clone was seen (once, few, many), or a class if it is expanded.

TRBV5-1,-,TRBD1,TRBJ2-3,TGCGCCAGCAGCTACGTGACAGGGACCACAGATACGCAGTATTTT,CASSYVTGTTDTQYF
TRBV5-6,-,-,TRBJ2-6,TGTGCCAGCAGCTTGGCCCGGGGGGCCCCTGGGGCCAACGTCCTGACTTTC,CASSLARGAPGANVLTF
TRBV5-1,-,-,TRBJ1-3,TGCGCCAGCAGCTTGGGTTTGACTATAGACACCATATATTTT,CASSLGLTIDTIYF
TRBV10-3,-,-,TRBJ1-1,TGTGCCATCAGTGAGTCAGGTGGTGAAGCTTTCTTT,CAISESGGEAFF
TRBV5-1,-,TRBD2,TRBJ2-1,TGCGCCAGCAGTCCCTCTAGCGGGGGGGCCCCGTTCTTC,CASSPSSGGAPFF
TRBV5-5,-,TRBD1,TRBJ1-5,TGTGCCAGCAGCTTGGAACCAGGGGGCAGAGGGAACAATCAGCCCCAGCATTTT,CASSLEPGGRGNNQPQHF
TRBV10-1,-,TRBD1,TRBJ1-6,TGCGCCAGCAGAGGGACAGGGCCTAATTCACCCCTCCACTTT,CASRGTGPNSPLHF
TRBV29-1,-,-,TRBJ2-7,TGCAGCGTTGGGGAAATCCCGGGACGGACTTCCTACGAGCAGTACTTC,CSVGEIPGRTSYEQYF
TRBV2,-,TRBD2,TRBJ2-1,TGTGCCAGCAGTCCCCGACTAGCGGGGAACTACAATGAGCAGTTCTTC,CASSPRLAGNYNEQFF
TRBV4-2,-,TRBD2,TRBJ2-2,TGTGCCAGCAGCCAACCCCGGGGGGGGTCGAACACCGGGGAGCTGTTTTTT,CASSQPRGGSNTGELFF
TRBV28,-,-,TRBJ1-6,TGTGCCAGCAGTTTAGAACGGGAAAATTCACCCCTCCACTTT,CASSLERENSPLHF
TRBV6-5,-,-,TRBJ1-2,TGTGCCAGCAGAGGACAGTATGGCTATGGCTACACCTTC,CASRGQYGYGYTF
TRBV24-1,-,TRBD2,TRBJ2-1,TGTGCCACCAGTGAGGGCGGGGGGGCCAACAATGAGCAGTTCTTC,CATSEGGGANNEQFF
TRBV30,-,-,TRBJ1-2,TGTGCCTGGAGTGAGTCGTCCAGAAGAAGCAACTATGGCTACACCTTC,CAWSESSRRSNYGYTF
TRBV6-6,-,-,TRBJ1-2,TGTGCCAGCAGTTACTCGGCCGCAACCTATGGCTACACCTTC,CASSYSAATYGYTF
TRBV7-6,-,-,TRBJ2-2,TGTGCCAGCAGCACCGGGGACACCGGGGAGCTGTTTTTT,CASSTGDTGELFF
TRBV12-3/TRBV12-4,-,-,TRBJ1-1,TGTGCCAGCAGTTTGGGCGCTAGGACTGAAGCTTTCTTT,CASSLGARTEAFF
TRBV25-1,-,TRBD1,TRBJ2-7,TGTGCCAGCAGTGCCGCAGGACAGGCAGCCTACGAGCAGTACTTC,CASSAAGQAAYEQYF
TRBV19,-,-,TRBJ2-2,TGTGCCAGTAGACAGAATCTTGGCGCCGGGGAGCTGTTTTTT,CASRQNLGAGELFF
TRBV5-6,-,-,TRBJ1-1,TGTGCCAGCAGCCTAGCAGGTGGTGAAGCTTTCTTT,CASSLAGGEAFF
TRBV6-1,-,TRBD1,TRBJ1-1,TGTGCCAGCAGTACATTACAGGGGCCTAACACTGAAGCTTTCTTT,CASSTLQGPNTEAFF
TRBV7-3,-,TRBD2,TRBJ2-1,TGTGCCAGCAGCTTACGGGGGGGCGGTAGCTCCTACAATGAGCAGTTCTTC,CASSLRGGGSSYNEQFF
TRBV5-5,once,TRBD1,TRBJ1-2,TGTGCCAGCAGCCCTACAGGGGCGGCCTATGGCTACACCTTC,CASSPTGAAYGYTF
TRBV5-1,-,-,TRBJ1-6,TGCGCCAGCAGCCCGGAACAGCCAAGTAATTCACCCCTCCACTTT,CASSPEQPSNSPLHF
TRBV5-1,-,TRBD2,TRBJ2-5,TGCGCCAGCAGCTTGGGACTAGCGGGGGGGACTCCGGAGACCCAGTACTTC,CASSLGLAGGTPETQYF
TRBV6-1,-,-,TRBJ2-5,TGTGCCAGCAGTTCCGGCGAGGGGCGCTGGGAGACCCAGTACTTC,CASSSGEGRWETQYF
TRBV1,-,-,TRBJ1-4,TGCACCAGCAGCCAAGATCGCCGGCCGGCAGAGGAAAAACTGTTTTTT,CTSSQDRRPAEEKLFF
TRBV30,-,-,TRBJ1-1,TGTGCCTGGAGTGTACAGCCGGGGGCGGTGGAAGCTTTCTTT,CAWSVQPGAVEAFF
TRBV30,-,TRBD1,TRBJ1-5,TGTGCCTGGAGTGAAGGGACAGGCCAGCCCCAGCATTTT,CAWSEGTGQPQHF
TRBV6-9,-,-,TRBJ2-2,TGTGCCAGCAGTTCGACAGAGCCGAACACCGGGGAGCTGTTTTTT,CASSSTEPNTGELFF
TRBV25-1,once,-,TRBJ1-1,TGTGCCAGCAGTGAACTCCGGGATTGGAACACTGAAGCTTTCTTT,CASSELRDWNTEAFF
TRBV12-5,-,TRBD1,TRBJ2-7,TGTGCTAGTGGACGGGACAGGAACTCCTACGAGCAGTACTTC,CASGRDRNSYEQYF
TRBV6-1,-,TRBD1,TRBJ1-2,TGTGCCAGCAGTGAAATGACAGGGTGGGGTGGCTACACCTTC,CASSEMTGWGGYTF
TRBV6-5,-,TRBD1,TRBJ2-2,TGTGCCAGCTTTGTGGGGGGACAGGGCACCGGGGAGCTGTTTTTT,CASFVGGQGTGELFF
TRBV10-3,once,TRBD1,TRBJ2-3,TGTGCCATCAGTGGGGGACAGGCCGGGTCGGATACGCAGTATTTT,CAISGGQAGSDTQYF
TRBV30,-,TRBD2,TRBJ2-3,TGTGCCTGGAGTCGTCTCCTAGCGGGCACAGATACGCAGTATTTT,CAWSRLLAGTDTQYF
TRBV18,-,-,TRBJ2-5,TGTGCCAGCTCACCACTCCGGGCCCAAGAGACCCAGTACTTC,CASSPLRAQETQYF
TRBV14,-,-,TRBJ2-7,TGTGCCAGCAGCCAGGGAAGTGGAGGAAGGTACTACGAGCAGTACTTC,CASSQGSGGRYYEQYF
TRBV10-2,-,-,TRBJ1-5,TGCGCCAGCAGTAGGTATTTAGGCAGGGGAGGGAATCAGCCCCAGCATTTT,CASSRYLGRGGNQPQHF
TRBV19,-,-,TRBJ1-1,TGTGCCAGTAGTATCGGCAGGAATATGAACACTGAAGCTTTCTTT,CASSIGRNMNTEAFF
TRBV5-4,-,-,TRBJ2-3,TGTGCCAGCAGCTTTGGCCCTAGCACAGATACACAGTATTTT,CASSFGPSTDTQYF
TRBV15,-,TRBD1,TRBJ1-6,TGTGCCACCAGCGTACCCGAGGGGACAGGGTCACCCCTCCACTTT,CATSVPEGTGSPLHF
TRBV7-2,once,-,TRBJ2-2,TGTGCCAGCAGCTTAGTAGCCCTGGGGAGCGGGGAGCTGTTTTTT,CASSLVALGSGELFF
TRBV6-2/TRBV6-3,-,-,TRBJ2-3,TGTGCCAGCAGCGGATCTCCTCGGAGCCCCCCCGGGATACCGACAGATACGCAGTATTTT,CASSGSPRSPPGIPTDTQYF
TRBV19,once,-,TRBJ1-1,TGTGCCAGTAGTGTTACGGGACAAAATAAAGCTTTCTTT,CASSVTGQNKAFF
TRBV5-1,-,TRBD2,TRBJ2-3,TGCGCCAGCAGCACTCTAGCGGGGCTCGGCACAGATACGCAGTATTTT,CASSTLAGLGTDTQYF
TRBV10-2,-,TRBD1,TRBJ1-2,TGCGCCAGCAGTGATAGACCGACAGGGACGCAGGGCTACACCTTC,CASSDRPTGTQGYTF
TRBV5-1,-,TRBD1,TRBJ1-2,TGCGCCAGCAGCTTGGCGTGGGACAGAGGAAACTATGGCTACACCTTC,CASSLAWDRGNYGYTF
TRBV10-3,-,-,TRBJ1-5,TGTGCCATCAGTGAGTCGGGTAGTCAGCCCCAGCATTTT,CAISESGSQPQHF
TRBV4-1,once,TRBD1,TRBJ1-2,TGCGCCAGCAGGCAAGGACAGGGGGCGGGAGGTGGCTACACCTTC,CASRQGQGAGGGYTF
TRBV5-1,once,-,TRBJ1-1,TGCGCCAGCAGCTTGGAGGGCAGGGCGAACACTGAAGCTTTCTTT,CASSLEGRANTEAFF
TRBV5-1,once,TRBD2,TRBJ2-6,TGCGCCAGCAGCTTGGGCGGGGGAAGAGTCTCTGGGGCCAACGTCCTGACTTTC,CASSLGGGRVSGANVLTF
TRBV19,-,-,TRBJ1-3,TGTGCCAGTAGCCGAGGGAGCTCTGGAAACACCATATATTTT,CASSRGSSGNTIYF
TRBV7-9,-,-,TRBJ1-4,TGTGCCAGCAGCGCCTCAACAGGCTTATCTGAAAAACTGTTTTTT,CASSASTGLSEKLFF
TRBV9,once,-,TRBJ2-1,TGTGCCAGCAGCGTAGGCCCCGCTAGGGTCGCCTACAATGAGCAGTTCTTC,CASSVGPARVAYNEQFF